The 21 T cell receptor beta chains reported below all come from one sample, sequenced in a study of blood T cell repertoires in COVID-19. The data were produced by immunoSEQ multiplex PCR, yet TCRdb's version contains in-frame clones alone and is incomplete. The sample has approximately 260,000 clones, around 85% seen once. The sequencing input was peripheral blood. The receptors here all came from a woman in her sixties or seventies with acute or convalescent COVID-19.

V is TRBV4-2 and J is TRBJ1-1; no clear D gene. Germline V gene data show CDR1 as LGHNA and CDR2 as YNFKEQ. V was cut by 0 bases and J by 5 bases, with 16 bases left in between. This CDR3 has 16 amino acids. The CDR3 is CASSQEVTLLATEAFF. The CDR3 DNA reads TGTGCCAGCAGCCAAGAAGTAACGTTGTTGGCTACTGAAGCTTTCTTT.

A remark on this clone: In the same sample, other DNA sequences code for this CDR3. This sequence joins TRBV5-6 and TRBJ1-2; 7 bases are a match to TRBD1. CDR1 SGHDT and CDR2 YYEEEE come from the germline V gene. The CDR3 loop spans 14 amino acids. V shed 4 bases, J shed 4 bases, and the junction held 7 bases outside the gene matches. The DNA of the CDR3 is TGTGCCAGCAGCCCCGGAGGGGGCCTCTATGGCTACACCTTC. As protein: CASSPGGGLYGYTF.

The gene calls are TRBV7-2 and TRBJ1-1; D may be TRBD1 (6 bases). The germline CDR1 and CDR2 sequences are SGHTA and FQGNSA. The CDR3 runs 13 residues. V lost 6 bases and J 8 bases, leaving 16 bases between the germline ends. CDR3 sequence (DNA): TGTGCCAGCAGTCCTACCAGGGGACGAGAAGCTTTCTTT. Protein sequence: CASSPTRGREAFF.

This chain links TRBV3-1 (or the pseudogene TRBV3-2) with TRBJ1-1; D unclear. Trimming left V 4 bases short and J 3 bases short, with 15 bases between. This CDR3 is 15 amino acids long. Looked up from germline, CDR1 is LGHDT and CDR2 is YNNKEL (reference sequence). The CDR3 coding sequence is TGTGCCAGCAGCCCCCACGGAACTAAGCACACTGAAGCTTTCTTT. Its protein is CASSPHGTKHTEAFF.

The genes are TRBV6-5 and TRBJ2-3; 9 bases agree with TRBD2. V dropped 2 bases and J dropped 5; count of bases not matched to a gene: 5. The CDR3 is made up of 15 amino acids. Germline values: CDR1 MNHEY, CDR2 SVGAGI. CDR3 bases: TGTGCCAGCAGTTACGAGCGGGGGGCTAGAGATACGCAGTATTTT. Encoded protein: CASSYERGARDTQYF.

The V and J genes are TRBV6-5 and TRBJ1-2; 10 bases map to TRBD1. Germline V gene lookup returns CDR1 MNHEY and CDR2 SVGAGI. The CDR3 extends over 15 amino acids. J was trimmed by 8 bases and V by 6 bases; bases with no gene match: 12. The CDR3 coding sequence is TGTGCCAGCAGCAAGGATCCCGGGACAGGGGTCGGCTACACCTTC. This gives the protein CASSKDPGTGVGYTF.

V usage is TRBV6-1 and J usage is TRBJ1-1; tentative D call: TRBD1 (6 bases). Germline CDR1 and CDR2: MNHNS and SASEGT. There are 15 residues in the CDR3. V was shortened by 5 bases and J by 3 bases, with 16 bases between the two germline ends. CDR3 bases: TGTGCCAGCAGTAACGGACAGTCCGGGGACACTGAAGCTTTCTTT. Translation gives CASSNGQSGDTEAFF.

V is TRBV19 and J is TRBJ2-3; possibly TRBD2 for D (6 bases). Germline V CDR1 and CDR2: LNHDA, SQIVND (reference sequence). The CDR3 is 14 residues long. V lost 9 bases to trimming and J lost 3 bases, with 16 bases between them. Here the CDR3 reads CASGQGGNTDTQYF. The CDR3 DNA reads as TGTGCCAGCGGCCAAGGCGGGAATACAGATACGCAGTATTTT.

V usage is TRBV7-8 and J usage is TRBJ1-2; TRBD1 is a possible D gene (5 bases). This CDR3 has 13 residues. V lost 5 bases to trimming and J lost 5 bases, with 12 bases between them. Germline V lookup: CDR1 SGHVS, CDR2 FQNEAQ. CDR3 amino acids: CASSTTGTYGYTF. DNA of the CDR3: TGTGCCAGCAGCACGACCGGGACTTATGGCTACACCTTC. Variable domain in full (rest from reference TRBV7-8 and TRBJ1-2): GAGVSQSPRYKVAKRGQDVALRCDPISGHVSLFWYQQALGQGPEFLTYFQNEAQLDKSGLPSDRFFAERPEGSVSTLKIQRTQQEDSAVYLCASSTTGTYGYTFGSGTRLTVV.

The chain combines TRBV5-1 with TRBJ1-1; the D gene is possibly TRBD1 (6 bases). The CDR3 consists of 15 residues. The germline V and J ends were trimmed by 4 bases and 0 bases, with 13 bases remaining between them. CDR1 and CDR2 from the germline V gene are SGHRS and YFSETQ. The CDR3 loop is CASSESRGMNTEAFF. The CDR3 DNA reads TGCGCCAGCAGCGAAAGTAGGGGGATGAACACTGAAGCTTTCTTT.

This chain joins TRBV7-8 and TRBJ2-2, with D tentatively TRBD2 (7 bases). Trimming cost V 4 bases and J 4 bases, with 13 bases left between them. CDR3 length: 15 amino acids. Germline lookup yields CDR1 SGHVS and CDR2 FQNEAQ. The CDR3 spells CASSSRGGATGELFF. The CDR3 DNA sequence: TGTGCCAGCAGCTCCCGAGGGGGGGCCACCGGGGAGCTGTTTTTT.

V and J are TRBV6-1 and TRBJ1-4; D is unclear. V was cut by 0 bases and J by 8 bases, with 13 bases left in between. The CDR3 consists of 15 residues. Germline V gene lookup returns CDR1 MNHNS and CDR2 SASEGT. CDR3 amino acids: CASSEAEVFGEKLFF. The DNA for the CDR3 is TGTGCCAGCAGTGAAGCGGAGGTGTTTGGCGAAAAACTGTTTTTT.

The chain links TRBV6-5 to TRBJ2-2; D perhaps matches TRBD2 (6 bases). Germline-derived CDR1 and CDR2 are MNHEY and SVGAGI. V gave up 5 bases and J gave up 5 bases, with 12 bases separating them. CDR3 size: 14 residues. CDR3 nucleotide sequence: TGTGCCAGCAGTCGGGAGCTAGGGACCGGGGAGCTGTTTTTT. Encoded protein: CASSRELGTGELFF.

The chain is built from TRBV15 and TRBJ1-2; 8 nucleotides agree with TRBD1. Losses at the gene ends were 0 bases for V and 9 bases for J; bases not matched to a gene: 12. Germline-derived CDR1 and CDR2 are LNHNV and YYDKDF (reference sequence). The CDR3 sequence is 16 residues long. The CDR3 sequence is CATSRDGTGLSPRYTF. The CDR3 DNA reads as TGTGCCACCAGCAGAGATGGGACAGGCCTTTCGCCCCGCTACACCTTC. Full variable domain (rest looked up from reference TRBV15 and TRBJ1-2): DAMVIQNPRYQVTQFGKPVTLSCSQTLNHNVMYWYQQKSSQAPKLLFHYYDKDFNNEADTPDNFQSRRPNTSFCFLDIRSPGLGDTAMYLCATSRDGTGLSPRYTFGSGTRLTVV.

The J gene is TRBJ1-1, the V gene TRBV19; 7 nucleotides line up with TRBD1. Germline V gives CDR1 LNHDA, CDR2 SQIVND (reference sequence). The ends lost 6 bases at V and 9 bases at J; junction bases unmatched: 13. CDR3 size: 14 residues. CDR3: CASRIERGQPKAFF. The CDR3 coding sequence is TGTGCCAGTAGGATCGAGAGGGGACAGCCCAAAGCTTTCTTT.

The chain uses TRBV11-1 and TRBJ1-1; D not resolved. The CDR3 spans 13 residues. Germline CDR1 and CDR2: SGHAT and FQDESV (reference sequence). Between the trimmed V and J ends, which lost 5 bases and 5 bases, there was a span of 12 bases. CDR3 amino acids: CASSLSYITEAFF. The CDR3, as DNA: TGTGCCAGCAGCCTATCATATATTACTGAAGCTTTCTTT.

The rearrangement links TRBV12-3 or TRBV12-4 to TRBJ2-3; D is unclear. CDR3 length: 11 amino acids. The V end was cut by 7 bases, the J end by 2 bases, with 4 bases between. DNA of the CDR3: TGTGCCAGCACAGACACAGATACGCAGTATTTT. Amino acids: CASTDTDTQYF.

The rearrangement links TRBV25-1 to TRBJ2-2, with D possibly being TRBD2 (6 bases). Per the germline V gene, CDR1 is MGHDK and CDR2 is SYGVNS. V was pared by 3 bases and J by 4 bases, with 9 bases between. The CDR3 is 14 residues long. The DNA of the CDR3 is TGTGCCAGCAGTGAGGAGGGGTTCACCGGGGAGCTGTTTTTT. Amino acid sequence: CASSEEGFTGELFF. The variable domain in full, with the rest retrieved from reference TRBV25-1 and TRBJ2-2, is EADIYQTPRYLVIGTGKKITLECSQTMGHDKMYWYQQDPGMELHLIHYSYGVNSTEKGDLSSESTVSRIRTEHFPLTLESARPSHTSQYLCASSEEGFTGELFFGEGSRLTVL.

A few counts support this clone. V usage is TRBV19 and J usage is TRBJ1-1; D not certain. This CDR3 spans 12 amino acids. V was clipped by 6 bases and J by 11 bases, with 16 bases between them. Germline V gene lookup returns CDR1 LNHDA and CDR2 SQIVND (reference sequence). CDR3 residues: CASSPSAGQAFF. The DNA of the CDR3 is TGTGCCAGTAGCCCCTCGGCGGGCCAGGCTTTCTTT.

The chain has TRBV6-6 and TRBJ2-3; D is ambiguous. Germline V gene data show CDR1 as MNHNY and CDR2 as SVGAGI (reference sequence). This CDR3 is built from 14 residues. V was pared by 2 bases and J by 7 bases, with 13 bases between. In DNA form, the CDR3 reads TGTGCCAGCAGTTACCGGTCCCGCTTCCATACGCAGTATTTT. This translates into CASSYRSRFHTQYF.

The chain recombines TRBV18 with TRBJ2-3; TRBD2 is a possible D gene (6 bases). Looked up from germline, CDR1 is KGHSH and CDR2 is LQKENI. The CDR3 spans 16 residues. Trimming took 3 bases from V and 4 from J, leaving 17 bases between them. CDR3 nucleotide sequence: TGTGCCAGCTCACCTACCGGGACTGGGGTGCCAGATACGCAGTATTTT. This encodes CASSPTGTGVPDTQYF.